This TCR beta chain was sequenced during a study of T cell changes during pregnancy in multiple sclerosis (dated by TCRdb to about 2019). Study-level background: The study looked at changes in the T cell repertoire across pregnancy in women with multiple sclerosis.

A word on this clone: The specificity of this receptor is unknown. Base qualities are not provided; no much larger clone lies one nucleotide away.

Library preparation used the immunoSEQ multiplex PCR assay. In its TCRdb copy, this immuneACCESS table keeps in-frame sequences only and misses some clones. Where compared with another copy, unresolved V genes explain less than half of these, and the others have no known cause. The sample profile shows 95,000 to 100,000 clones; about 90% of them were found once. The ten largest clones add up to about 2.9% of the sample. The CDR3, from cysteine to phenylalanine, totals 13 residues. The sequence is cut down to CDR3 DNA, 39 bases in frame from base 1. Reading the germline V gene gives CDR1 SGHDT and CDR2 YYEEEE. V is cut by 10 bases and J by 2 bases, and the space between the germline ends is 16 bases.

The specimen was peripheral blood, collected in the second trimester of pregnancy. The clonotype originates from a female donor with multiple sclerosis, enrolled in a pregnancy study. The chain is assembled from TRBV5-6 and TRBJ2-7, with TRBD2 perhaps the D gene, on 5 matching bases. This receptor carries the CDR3 CAVSWLGTYEQYF. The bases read TGTGCCGTCAGTTGGCTCGGGACCTACGAGCAGTACTTC.